Each of the 27 T cell receptor beta chains below was sequenced from the same sample in a study of T cells in Graves' hyperthyroidism and ophthalmopathy. RNA transcripts gave rise to amplified TCR beta CDR3 regions. The HTBI primer set drove a first-round RT-PCR of the TCR CDR3. TCRdb itself ran the multiplex PCR reads through MiXCR, one entry per CDR3 protein. The data contain around 300,000 distinct CDR3 sequences, over 11% of them singletons. The sample was blood. These receptors all stem from a woman aged 25-40 years with Graves' hyperthyroidism.

This clonotype was counted ten times or more. V usage is TRBV6-1 and J usage is TRBJ2-7; perhaps TRBD1 as D (5 bases). This CDR3 is built from 15 residues. V lost 1 base, J lost 0 bases, and 10 bases lay in between. Per the germline V gene, CDR1 is MNHNS and CDR2 is SASEGT. The CDR3 region is CASSEVRTGSYEQYF. The DNA for the CDR3 is TGTGCCAGCAGTGAAGTAAGAACAGGCTCCTACGAGCAGTACTTC.

There are many counts of this clonotype. The genes are TRBV6-1 and TRBJ1-1; perhaps TRBD1 as D (5 bases). CDR1 is MNHNS, CDR2 SASEGT, per germline. This CDR3 spans 13 amino acids. V was pared by 10 bases and J by 3 bases, with 15 bases between. CDR3 DNA: TGTGCCACATCAGGCAGGGAGGACACTGAAGCTTTCTTT. Protein: CATSGREDTEAFF.

The chain couples TRBV29-1 to TRBJ1-2; 7 positions match TRBD1. V lost 6 bases to trimming and J lost 0 bases; unmatched junction nucleotides: 7. Looked up from germline, CDR1 is SQVTM and CDR2 is ANQGSEA. The CDR3 is made up of 14 amino acids. The CDR3 DNA follows: TGCAGCGTCCGGACAGGCGAAGCTAACTATGGCTACACCTTC. Its protein is CSVRTGEANYGYTF.

This clonotype was recorded many times. The V call is TRBV2, the J call TRBJ1-2, with TRBD1 matching 7 bases. Looked up from germline, CDR1 is SNHLY and CDR2 is FYNNEI. V was clipped by 8 bases and J by 7 bases; unmatched bases: 13. The CDR3 is 14 residues long. The CDR3 region has the DNA TGTGCCAGCGTAGCCGGGACAGCTTCTATTGGCTACACCTTC. Its protein product is CASVAGTASIGYTF.

The V call is TRBV14, the J call TRBJ2-4, with D tentatively TRBD1 (6 bases). V was clipped by 0 bases and J by 15 bases, with 18 bases between them. Germline CDR1 SGHDN, CDR2 FVKESK. This CDR3 has 14 amino acids. The CDR3 DNA sequence: TGTGCCAGCAGCCAAGATGGCGCTACGGGACATAGGTACTTC. Protein: CASSQDGATGHRYF.

The sample holds many counts of this clonotype. The chain employs TRBV15 and TRBJ2-3; D is unclear. With 0 bases removed from V and 4 bases from J, the gap between germline ends came to 8 bases. Per germline, CDR1 LNHNV and CDR2 YYDKDF (reference sequence). The CDR3 consists of 14 residues. The CDR3 coding sequence is TGTGCCACCAGCAGAGATCAAGGGCCAGATACGCAGTATTTT. Translating it yields CATSRDQGPDTQYF.

In its sample, this clonotype was seen many times. The CDR3 nucleotides are TGTGCCAGCAGTCTAAGGACCGGGGTGGGGAATGAGCAGTTCTTC. Translation gives CASSLRTGVGNEQFF. The chain combines TRBV7-2 with TRBJ2-1; a possible D gene is TRBD2 (5 bases). CDR1 is SGHTA, CDR2 FQGNSA, per germline. The CDR3 is made up of 15 amino acids. V lost 6 bases and J 7 bases, leaving 19 bases between the germline ends.

This clonotype appeared many times. V usage is TRBV15 and J usage is TRBJ1-5; TRBD1 aligns across 9 bases. Germline V CDR1 and CDR2: LNHNV, YYDKDF (reference sequence). V shed 1 base and J 5 bases; nucleotides not matched to a gene: 3. CDR3 length: 15 amino acids. The CDR3: CATSRADRGHQPQHF. The CDR3 coding sequence is TGTGCCACCAGCAGAGCGGACAGGGGCCATCAGCCCCAGCATTTT.

This clonotype was observed at least ten times. The chain couples TRBV6-6 to TRBJ1-5; TRBD1 matches at 8 bases. The V segment lost 2 bases and the J segment 2 bases; nucleotides outside the gene matches: 2. CDR1 and CDR2 (germline): MNHNY, SVGAGI (reference sequence). This CDR3 has 15 amino acids. Here the CDR3 DNA reads TGTGCCAGCAGTTACGGGACAGGAGGCAATCAGCCCCAGCATTTT. Protein sequence: CASSYGTGGNQPQHF.

The sample holds many counts of this clonotype. This chain links TRBV20-1 with TRBJ1-2; D unresolved. The CDR3 covers 9 residues. In germline, CDR1 is DFQATT, CDR2 SNEGSKA (reference sequence). Trimming took 0 bases from V and 7 from J, leaving 0 bases between them. CDR3 nucleotides: TGCAGTGCTAGAGATGGCTACACCTTC. Translated, it gives CSARDGYTF.

The chain uses TRBV20-1 and TRBJ2-3, with a tentative D call TRBD2 (5 bases). The CDR3 is made up of 13 amino acids. V dropped 6 bases and J dropped 1 base, with 11 bases sitting between them. The germline V gene encodes CDR1 DFQATT and CDR2 SNEGSKA (reference sequence). CDR3 sequence: CSAMMEGTDTQYF. The DNA for the CDR3 is TGCAGTGCCATGATGGAGGGCACAGATACGCAGTATTTT.

CDR3 sequence (DNA): TGTGCCAGCAGAAACCCTAGGGACGTAGGCTCTGGAAACACCATATATTTT. It is translated as CASRNPRDVGSGNTIYF. This sequence joins TRBV11-2 and TRBJ1-3; D possibly corresponds to TRBD1 (5 bases). Per germline, CDR1 SGHAT and CDR2 FQNNGV. Between the trimmed V and J ends, which lost 6 bases and 0 bases, there was a span of 18 bases. The CDR3 has 17 residues.

The J gene is TRBJ1-5, the V gene TRBV19; D is uncertain. The CDR3 has 14 amino acids. The ends were cut back, 5 bases at V and 6 bases at J, with 14 bases in the middle. The germline gives CDR1 LNHDA, CDR2 SQIVND (reference sequence). In DNA, the CDR3 is TGTGCCAGTAGTCAGACGACTGGTTTTCAGCCCCAGCATTTT. Its translation is CASSQTTGFQPQHF.

In its sample, this clonotype was seen many times. The chain uses TRBV19 and TRBJ2-3; TRBD2 might be the D (8 bases). The CDR3 extends over 15 amino acids. Between the trimmed V and J ends, which lost 10 bases and 3 bases, there was a span of 20 bases. Germline CDR1 is LNHDA and CDR2 is SQIVND (reference sequence). The CDR3 loop is CATSAREGQTDTQYF. The CDR3 nucleotides are TGTGCCACCTCTGCCCGGGAGGGACAGACAGATACGCAGTATTTT.

As for this clonotype: A read error is possible here, since a much larger clone lies one base away. The chain is built from TRBV7-2 and TRBJ1-1; D gene ambiguous. The germline V and J ends were trimmed by 1 base and 6 bases, with 12 bases remaining between them. The CDR3 loop spans 14 amino acids. CDR1 is SGHTA and CDR2 is FQGNSA in the germline V gene. In DNA, the CDR3 is TGTGCCAGCAGCTTAGTTAGGTGGGCACCTGAAGCTTTCTTT. It encodes CASSLVRWAPEAFF.

The sample holds a few counts of this clonotype. The chain recombines TRBV5-1 with TRBJ2-1; tentative D call: TRBD1 (5 bases). Germline V CDR1 and CDR2: SGHRS, YFSETQ. The CDR3 spans 13 residues. The V end lost 4 bases, the J end lost 2 bases, and 7 bases lay between the germline ends. CDR3 bases: TGCGCCAGCAGCCAGGACACCTACAATGAGCAGTTCTTC. Amino acid sequence: CASSQDTYNEQFF.

This clonotype was observed at least ten times. This chain connects TRBV20-1 to TRBJ1-1, with 7 bases aligning to TRBD1. This CDR3 has 15 residues. V gave up 1 base and J gave up 3 bases; unmatched junction bases: 8. The V gene's germline CDR1 is DFQATT and CDR2 SNEGSKA (reference sequence). CDR3 residues: CSARARQGWDTEAFF. CDR3 DNA sequence: TGCAGTGCTAGAGCACGACAGGGCTGGGACACTGAAGCTTTCTTT.

CDR3 nucleotides: TGTGCCAGCAGTTGGAGGTACCAAGAGACCCAGTACTTC. Translation: CASSWRYQETQYF. The chain recombines TRBV28 with TRBJ2-5; a weak D match, TRBD2 (5 bases). This CDR3 is 13 amino acids long. Germline V CDR1 and CDR2: MDHEN, SYDVKM. Trimming removed 4 bases at V and 0 bases at J, with 6 bases between.

The table lists this clonotype with many counts. The chain joins TRBV3-1 to TRBJ1-1, with D hard to call. The CDR3 covers 14 residues. The V gene's germline CDR1 is LGHDT and CDR2 YNNKEL (reference sequence). Trimming left V 1 base short and J 1 base short, with 7 bases between. The CDR3 loop reads CASSQVSGNTEAFF. In nucleotides, the CDR3 is TGTGCCAGCAGCCAAGTTTCTGGGAACACTGAAGCTTTCTTT.

The gene calls are TRBV18 and TRBJ1-1; the D gene is possibly TRBD1 (5 bases). The CDR3 extends over 14 amino acids. V gave up 2 bases and J gave up 1 base, with 8 bases separating them. Germline values: CDR1 KGHSH, CDR2 LQKENI. Written as DNA, the CDR3 is TGTGCCAGCTCACCAGACGGGACGAACACTGAAGCTTTCTTT. Translation: CASSPDGTNTEAFF.

This clonotype was detected a few times. This sequence joins TRBV4-1 and TRBJ2-1; weak D call: TRBD1 (5 bases). The germline V gene has CDR1 MGHRA and CDR2 YSYEKL. The CDR3 spans 16 residues. V was clipped by 1 base and J by 2 bases, with 12 bases between them. The CDR3 protein is CASSQGKGRPYNEQFF. CDR3 nucleotides: TGCGCCAGCAGCCAAGGAAAGGGGCGCCCCTACAATGAGCAGTTCTTC.

This clonotype was picked up many times. This may come from a read error, since a much larger clone is one base off. This chain uses TRBV7-2 with TRBJ2-1; no firm D call. Trimming left V 2 bases short and J 4 bases short, with 3 bases between. Germline CDR1 reads SGHTA; CDR2 reads FQGNSA. CDR3 size: 12 residues. The CDR3 DNA follows: TGTGCCAGCAGCTTAACGTACAATGAGCAGTTCTTC. Translated, it gives CASSLTYNEQFF.

This clonotype ranks as medium-sized. The chain couples TRBV15 to TRBJ2-7, with 9 bases matching TRBD2. Germline V gives CDR1 LNHNV, CDR2 YYDKDF (reference sequence). The CDR3 totals 14 residues. J was trimmed by 5 bases and V by 0 bases; bases with no gene match: 2. CDR3 DNA sequence: TGTGCCACCAGCAGAGAGCGGGAGGGGAACGAGCAGTACTTC. Amino acids: CATSREREGNEQYF.

The J gene is TRBJ1-2, the V gene TRBV11-2; D perhaps matches TRBD1 (5 bases). Per germline, CDR1 SGHAT and CDR2 FQNNGV. Trimming left V 5 bases short and J 12 bases short, with 19 bases between. This CDR3 region has 13 residues. The CDR3 nucleotides read TGTGCCAGCAGCCATTATAGGGACCCCCGGCACACCTTC. Its translation: CASSHYRDPRHTF.

This clonotype has a handful of counts. The chain couples TRBV6-1 to TRBJ1-1; perhaps TRBD1 as D (6 bases). Trimming took 6 bases from V and 0 from J, leaving 11 bases between them. CDR1 and CDR2 (germline): MNHNS, SASEGT. CDR3 size: 14 residues. The CDR3 sequence: CASRMQGLNTEAFF. CDR3 in DNA: TGTGCCAGCAGGATGCAGGGGCTGAACACTGAAGCTTTCTTT.

The gene calls are TRBV2 and TRBJ1-1, with TRBD1 matching over 9 bases. CDR1 and CDR2 (germline): SNHLY, FYNNEI. The ends lost 7 bases at V and 3 bases at J; junction bases unmatched: 6. CDR3 size: 14 residues. Written as DNA, the CDR3 is TGTGCCAGCACCTCGACAGGGGGGTACACTGAAGCTTTCTTT. It encodes CASTSTGGYTEAFF.

This clonotype was detected many times. This sequence joins TRBV20-1 and TRBJ1-6; perhaps TRBD1 as D (5 bases). Germline CDR1 and CDR2: DFQATT and SNEGSKA (reference sequence). This CDR3 is 15 amino acids long. Trimming left V 2 bases short and J 9 bases short, with 17 bases between. The CDR3: CSARNARGEGSPLHF. The DNA for the CDR3 is TGCAGTGCTAGAAATGCACGGGGCGAGGGTTCACCCCTCCACTTT.